This is a list of T cell receptor beta chains from one sample in a study of blood T cell repertoires in COVID-19. Generated by immunoSEQ multiplex PCR, the TCRdb table keeps only in-frame clones and is missing some. The sample holds 200,000 to 300,000 clones; approximately 86% are singletons and the top ten take around 1.8%. The sample was peripheral blood. The receptors shown here come from a man aged 25 to 40 with active or convalescent COVID-19. The CDR3 runs from the conserved cysteine through the conserved F or W. Fields, in order: J gene, CDR3 length, V gene, D gene, CDR3 protein. D genes are given only for firm matches.

j_call: TRBJ1-2; cdr3_length: 14; v_call: TRBV27; d_call: -; cdr3_aa: CASSPSVGKSGYTF
j_call: TRBJ2-1; cdr3_length: 15; v_call: TRBV10-2; d_call: TRBD1; cdr3_aa: CASSARDRGYNEQFF
j_call: TRBJ1-2; cdr3_length: 16; v_call: TRBV25-1; d_call: -; cdr3_aa: CASSGSGHPTNYGYTF
j_call: TRBJ1-5; cdr3_length: 16; v_call: TRBV13; d_call: TRBD1; cdr3_aa: CASSFHGSTGGQPQHF
j_call: TRBJ1-6; cdr3_length: 14; v_call: TRBV4-3; d_call: TRBD1; cdr3_aa: CASSLGQLNSPLHF
j_call: TRBJ2-3; cdr3_length: 15; v_call: TRBV11-2; d_call: TRBD2; cdr3_aa: CASSSGGASTDTQYF
j_call: TRBJ2-4; cdr3_length: 14; v_call: TRBV3-1/TRBV3-2; d_call: TRBD2; cdr3_aa: CASSLPGGGRIQYF
j_call: TRBJ2-7; cdr3_length: 11; v_call: TRBV6-5; d_call: -; cdr3_aa: CAVRQSNEQYF
j_call: TRBJ2-3; cdr3_length: 15; v_call: TRBV7-2; d_call: TRBD1; cdr3_aa: CASSPDRGYTDTQYF
j_call: TRBJ2-1; cdr3_length: 15; v_call: TRBV11-2; d_call: TRBD2; cdr3_aa: CASSPTGTSGDWEFF
j_call: TRBJ2-7; cdr3_length: 12; v_call: TRBV12-3/TRBV12-4; d_call: TRBD1; cdr3_aa: CASSWTGDEQYF
j_call: TRBJ2-7; cdr3_length: 14; v_call: TRBV6-5; d_call: -; cdr3_aa: CASRRDGPSYEQYF
j_call: TRBJ1-5; cdr3_length: 15; v_call: TRBV5-5; d_call: -; cdr3_aa: CASSGRGEYYQPQHF
j_call: TRBJ1-1; cdr3_length: 13; v_call: TRBV30; d_call: -; cdr3_aa: CAWSVGGPTEAFF
j_call: TRBJ1-2; cdr3_length: 14; v_call: TRBV19; d_call: -; cdr3_aa: CASSEAGVPLGYTF
j_call: TRBJ1-4; cdr3_length: 14; v_call: TRBV30; d_call: -; cdr3_aa: CAWSEAGQNEKLFF
j_call: TRBJ2-7; cdr3_length: 14; v_call: TRBV6-5; d_call: -; cdr3_aa: CASRAGGTLGEQYF
j_call: TRBJ2-7; cdr3_length: 15; v_call: TRBV7-2; d_call: TRBD1; cdr3_aa: CASSPGTASSYEQYF
j_call: TRBJ1-2; cdr3_length: 14; v_call: TRBV3-1/TRBV3-2; d_call: -; cdr3_aa: CASRLNSRGDGYTF
j_call: TRBJ2-1; cdr3_length: 16; v_call: TRBV19; d_call: -; cdr3_aa: CASSIRRGISYNEQFF
j_call: TRBJ2-5; cdr3_length: 12; v_call: TRBV12-3/TRBV12-4; d_call: -; cdr3_aa: CASSQAWETQYF
j_call: TRBJ2-1; cdr3_length: 15; v_call: TRBV2; d_call: -; cdr3_aa: CASTKQGSSYNEQFF
j_call: TRBJ2-3; cdr3_length: 15; v_call: TRBV11-2; d_call: -; cdr3_aa: CASSSQSRSTDTQYF
j_call: TRBJ2-5; cdr3_length: 13; v_call: TRBV12-3/TRBV12-4; d_call: -; cdr3_aa: CASSRNLGETQYF
j_call: TRBJ1-2; cdr3_length: 11; v_call: TRBV27; d_call: -; cdr3_aa: CATSDSYGYTF
j_call: TRBJ1-1; cdr3_length: 15; v_call: TRBV18; d_call: -; cdr3_aa: CASSPNGGPNTEAFF
j_call: TRBJ2-1; cdr3_length: 15; v_call: TRBV5-4; d_call: TRBD2; cdr3_aa: CASSFEAGAYNEQFF
j_call: TRBJ2-5; cdr3_length: 19; v_call: TRBV4-3; d_call: TRBD2; cdr3_aa: CASSQESIGSSGVRETQYF
j_call: TRBJ1-6; cdr3_length: 15; v_call: TRBV10-3; d_call: TRBD1; cdr3_aa: CAISESRDRNSPLHF
j_call: TRBJ1-1; cdr3_length: 15; v_call: TRBV5-6; d_call: TRBD1; cdr3_aa: CASSLAAGTGTEAFF
j_call: TRBJ2-1; cdr3_length: 14; v_call: TRBV7-2; d_call: -; cdr3_aa: CASSILPRYNEQFF
j_call: TRBJ2-5; cdr3_length: 16; v_call: TRBV11-2; d_call: TRBD1; cdr3_aa: CASSWRPGQGAETQYF
j_call: TRBJ1-5; cdr3_length: 12; v_call: TRBV6-6; d_call: -; cdr3_aa: CASAEAFQPQHF
j_call: TRBJ2-5; cdr3_length: 12; v_call: TRBV5-1; d_call: -; cdr3_aa: CASSLLQETQYF
j_call: TRBJ2-7; cdr3_length: 16; v_call: TRBV5-1; d_call: -; cdr3_aa: CASSLRELGLLDEQYF
j_call: TRBJ2-1; cdr3_length: 15; v_call: TRBV5-1; d_call: TRBD2; cdr3_aa: CASSRAGGANNEQFF
j_call: TRBJ1-1; cdr3_length: 16; v_call: TRBV6-5; d_call: -; cdr3_aa: CASSYVAAEVGTEAFF
j_call: TRBJ1-2; cdr3_length: 13; v_call: TRBV4-2; d_call: -; cdr3_aa: CASSKRTDRGYTF
j_call: TRBJ2-7; cdr3_length: 17; v_call: TRBV5-1; d_call: TRBD2; cdr3_aa: CASSLDPLSGGAGEQYF
j_call: TRBJ1-1; cdr3_length: 12; v_call: TRBV6-2/TRBV6-3; d_call: -; cdr3_aa: CASSDYNTEAFF
j_call: TRBJ1-4; cdr3_length: 14; v_call: TRBV3-1/TRBV3-2; d_call: -; cdr3_aa: CASSQAGEYEKLFF
j_call: TRBJ2-3; cdr3_length: 14; v_call: TRBV10-3; d_call: -; cdr3_aa: CASRSAGQPDTQYF